This T cell receptor (beta chain) originates from a study of T cells in Graves' hyperthyroidism and ophthalmopathy (dated by TCRdb to the late 2010s). About the investigation overall: Peripheral blood was sampled at the time of initial diagnosis, prior to any treatment. TCR V-J signatures able to tell the groups apart were searched for in a discovery cohort of 100 or so patients, of whom 43 had Graves' ophthalmopathy and 57 had stable Graves' hyperthyroidism. Prospective prediction of ophthalmopathy was tested in an independent validation cohort consisting of some 20 hyperthyroidism patients and 15 to 17 patients who later progressed to ophthalmopathy. According to the paper, TCR Vbeta CDR3 sequencing was carried out on around 140 peripheral blood samples, which came from some 41 ophthalmopathy, around 75 hyperthyroidism and approximately 17 progressor patients. After blood sampling, hyperthyroidism patients were treated with methimazole at a starting dose of 30 mg daily, and ophthalmopathy patients were treated with high-dose intravenous methylprednisolone. In roughly six Graves' hyperthyroidism patients, the study also compared T-cell repertoires from thyroid tissue with T-cell repertoires from blood. The roughly 100 discovery patients were randomly divided into training and test sets at a 7:3 ratio.

This clonotype was seen repeatedly, ten times or more. Its antigen remains unidentified. Base-call qualities are not available, and no considerably larger clone is one nucleotide away. The TCR beta CDR3 regions were amplified from the RNA transcripts. The first round of RT-PCR for the TCR CDR3 was performed with the HTBI primer set and the Qiagen OneStep RT-PCR kit. A second multiplex PCR round built the libraries, followed by size selection and purification. The libraries were sequenced on an Illumina HiSeq2000 using paired-end 100 bp reads. Per the original workflow: SOAPnuke was used to process the raw data, throwing out any read that contained adapters or uncalled bases, had a mean Phred below 15, or lacked an exact constant-primer or identifier match. High-quality paired reads were merged using COPE v1.2.5, and each unique nucleotide sequence was defined as a clonotype. Clonotypes were aligned to IMGT TRBV, TRBD and TRBJ reference segments using MiTCR v1.1. Only V-J combinations with frequency above 0.0001, covering roughly 99% of repertoires, were analysed. A TCS score was defined as the ratio of F50 (clonal expansion) to E x V (chaos), with BLOSUM62-based TCRdist applied between CDR3 peptides within each V-J. Welch's t-statistics and random forest reduced around 510 V-J features to under 15, which were used in a naive Bayes classifier (R e1071). The public reads were run again by TCRdb, first through fastp at Q25 and then through MiXCR, and only productive beta chains were kept. Each entry is one CDR3 protein sequence, shown with its most common DNA and genes. The V and J calls were not made by the authors but by TCRdb's processing. For this sample the table gives a few hundred thousand distinct CDR3 sequences, of which around 13% were detected only once. The ten largest clonotypes hold about a third of the sample.

The CDR3, from cysteine to phenylalanine, totals 14 residues. CDR3 DNA only is kept here, 42 bases in frame from base 1. V is trimmed back by 6 bases and J by 7 bases, and the junction contains 12 bases that no gene match accounts for. CDR1 and CDR2 (SQVTM, ANQGSEA) derive from the germline V gene. Moderately to severely active disease, a Clinical Activity Score of at least 3, a NOSPECS grade of at least 4, and a duration under 3 months were present in ophthalmopathy patients. The study excluded patients with uncontrolled infections, other autoimmune diseases, pregnancy or lactation. Diagnoses were established on the basis of clinical symptoms, serum thyroxine and TRAb, thyroid ultrasound, and orbital computed tomography. PBMCs were separated from around 9.1 ml of fresh peripheral blood using Ficoll-Paque density gradient centrifugation. Total RNA was extracted with Trizol reagent, and quality was checked on an Agilent 2100 Bioanalyzer.

What the work shows at the level of the full study, not this receptor alone: In validation, the model predicted progression to ophthalmopathy a median of around six months before onset, with approximately 68% sensitivity and around 76% specificity. In cross-validation, a model built on a 13 V-J signature told ophthalmopathy apart from stable hyperthyroidism with 85% to 90% sensitivity and roughly 83% specificity, and in testing the same model reached 80%/75%. Blood samples also contained most of the expanded thyroid clonotypes (frequency above 0.001), which suggests that blood repertoires may reflect thyroid immune responses. No statistical method was used to set the sample size in advance, and investigators knew the group allocation.

The sequenced sample was blood. This chain is built from TRBV29-1 and TRBJ2-5; a stretch of 9 junction bases matches TRBD2. The clonotype originates from a woman aged 35 to 49 with Graves' ophthalmopathy. The encoded CDR3 is CSVATSGPGGTQYF. The nucleotide sequence reads TGCAGCGTCGCGACTAGCGGACCTGGAGGGACCCAGTACTTC.